The source of this T cell receptor beta chain is a study of radiotherapy plus CTLA-4 blockade in lung cancer. With regard to this clone: Its specificity is unknown.

Broader study findings: TCR clones originating in tumors grew in number in blood after radiotherapy plus ipilimumab.

Sequencing used immunoSEQ multiplex PCR; TCRdb keeps in-frame clones, though not all of them. The profile shows 95,000 to 150,000 clones, 85% to 90% of them singletons. The material was peripheral blood, obtained from a patient treated with radiotherapy plus ipilimumab. The TCR originated in a human donor with non-small cell lung cancer that progressed on radiotherapy plus ipilimumab.

DNA of the CDR3: TGTGCCAGCTCGAGAGAGACCCAGTACTTC. It is translated as CASSRETQYF. The V and J genes are TRBV18 and TRBJ2-5, with D unresolved. CDR1 and CDR2 (germline): KGHSH, LQKENI. Trimming took off 6 bases at V and 4 bases at J, with 3 bases between the two ends. CDR3 size: 10 residues.